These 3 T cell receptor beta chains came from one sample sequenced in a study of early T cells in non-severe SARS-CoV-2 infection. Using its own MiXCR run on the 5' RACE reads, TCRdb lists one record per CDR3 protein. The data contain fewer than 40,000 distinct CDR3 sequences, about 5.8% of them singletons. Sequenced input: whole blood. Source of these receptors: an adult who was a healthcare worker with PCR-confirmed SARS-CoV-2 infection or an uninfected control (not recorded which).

The chain's CDR3 is CASSLNSVPYGYTF. In DNA form, the CDR3 reads TGTGCCAGCAGCTTAAACTCAGTACCCTATGGCTACACCTTC. This chain links TRBV7-9 with TRBJ1-2; D is uncertain. Germline CDR1 SEHNR, CDR2 FQNEAQ (reference sequence). V lost 2 bases and J lost 4, with 11 bases in between. This CDR3 has 14 residues.

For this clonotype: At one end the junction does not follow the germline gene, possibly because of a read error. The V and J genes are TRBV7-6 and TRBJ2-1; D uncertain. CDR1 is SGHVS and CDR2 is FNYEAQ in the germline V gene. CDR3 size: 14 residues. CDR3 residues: CASSSKPPPWQAEF. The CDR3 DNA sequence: TGTGCCAGCAGCTCCAAACCCCCTCCGTGGCAGGCCGAATTC. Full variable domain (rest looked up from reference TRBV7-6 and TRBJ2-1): GAGVSQSPRYKVTKRGQDVALRCDPISGHVSLYWYRQALGQGPEFLTYFNYEAQQDKSGLPNDRFSAERPEGSISTLTIQRTEQRDSAMYRCASSSKPPPWQAEFGPGTRLTVL.

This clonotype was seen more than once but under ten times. The CDR3 sequence: CASSYPLSGRAANTGELFF. CDR3 DNA: TGTGCCAGCAGTTACCCACTAAGCGGGAGGGCGGCGAACACCGGGGAGCTGTTTTTT. The chain has TRBV6-2 or TRBV6-3 and TRBJ2-2; 10 nucleotides align to TRBD2. In germline, CDR1 is MNHEY, CDR2 SVGEGT. J lost 0 bases, V lost 2 bases, and 9 bases had no gene match. The CDR3 loop spans 19 amino acids.